A single sample is the source of the 27 T cell receptor beta chains below, sequenced in a study of vaccination effects on CD4 cells after COVID-19 (dated by TCRdb to 2021 to 2024). In the ViraFEST assay, PBMC were stimulated with viral peptide pools, and TCR sequencing was then used to find antigen-specific CD4+ T cell clonotypes based on their expansion. After less than 13 days of culture, CD4+ T cells were isolated with the EasySep CD4+ T cell isolation kit. None of the healthy vaccine recipients had a prior SARS-CoV-2 infection, which was confirmed by nucleocapsid antibody tests that came back negative both before and after vaccination. Preparation of the library involved the immunoSEQ multiplex PCR assay. What TCRdb holds here is the immuneACCESS table cut down to in-frame rearrangements. Part of the clones is not present; checked against another copy, under half of the missing clones reflect an unresolved V gene, and the others are unexplained. Present in this sample are 20,000 to 25,000 clones, 60% to 80% of which were seen just once. Around a tenth of the sample goes to the ten largest clones.

Their cognate antigens are unknown. The input for sequencing was CD4+ T cells from PBMCs cultured with HCoV-NL63 spike peptides, taken before COVID-19 vaccination. The cell subset or site label corresponds to: HCoV-NL63 spike overlapping peptide pool stimulation. The receptors come from a human donor who received a COVID-19 vaccine.

The chain recombines TRBV3-1 (or the pseudogene TRBV3-2) with TRBJ2-5; 9 bases align to TRBD2. The length of the CDR3 is 14 residues. Trimming at V came to 1 base and at J to 4 bases, leaving 1 base not matched to a gene. Germline loops: CDR1 LGHDT, CDR2 YNNKEL (reference sequence). The DNA of the CDR3 is TGTGCCAGCAGCCAAGGCGGGGGGGGAGAGACCCAGTACTTC. Amino acids: CASSQGGGGETQYF.

This chain connects TRBV29-1 to TRBJ2-5; no clear D gene. The ends were cut back, 1 base at V and 9 bases at J, with 9 bases in the middle. Germline V gene lookup returns CDR1 SQVTM and CDR2 ANQGSEA. The length of the CDR3 is 11 residues. The CDR3 DNA follows: TGCAGCGTTGAAGGGAGCCAGGCCCAGTACTTC. It specifies CSVEGSQAQYF.

This clone is medium-sized within its sample. The J gene is TRBJ2-2, the V gene TRBV27, with a weak D call TRBD2 (6 bases). CDR3 length equals 11 residues. Germline lookup yields CDR1 MNHEY and CDR2 SMNVEV (reference sequence). With 10 bases removed from V and 6 bases from J, the gap between germline ends came to 9 bases. DNA for the CDR3: TGTGCCACCCGGAGGGCCGGGGAGCTGTTTTTT. This codes for CATRRAGELFF.

This chain links TRBV19 with TRBJ1-4, with no clear D. The V and J ends lost 7 bases and 0 bases respectively, with 12 bases between them. Germline V lookup: CDR1 LNHDA, CDR2 SQIVND (reference sequence). This CDR3 region has 15 residues. The CDR3 DNA follows: TGTGCCAGTATGAGACGCCTCACAACTAATGAAAAACTGTTTTTT. It specifies CASMRRLTTNEKLFF. Filled out from reference TRBV19 and TRBJ1-4, the complete variable domain reads DGGITQSPKYLFRKEGQNVTLSCEQNLNHDAMYWYRQDPGQGLRLIYYSQIVNDFQKGDIAEGYSVSREKKESFPLTVTSAQKNPTAFYLCASMRRLTTNEKLFFGSGTQLSVL.

The rearrangement links TRBV7-9 to TRBJ2-5, with D possibly TRBD1 on 5 matching bases. Germline CDR1 is SEHNR and CDR2 is FQNEAQ (reference sequence). This CDR3 has 15 amino acids. Between the trimmed V and J ends, which lost 1 base and 5 bases, there was a span of 14 bases. The CDR3 nucleotides are TGTGCCAGCAGCTTAGTAGACAGTAGTTTGGAGACCCAGTACTTC. As protein: CASSLVDSSLETQYF.

This clone was observed a handful of times. The genes are TRBV5-4 and TRBJ2-7, with 7 bases lining up with TRBD1. This CDR3 comprises 12 residues. V shed 3 bases, J shed 3 bases, and the junction held 0 bases outside the gene matches. Germline V gives CDR1 SGHNT, CDR2 YYREEE (reference sequence). CDR3 sequence (DNA): TGTGCCAGCAGCTGGGACAGCTACGAGCAGTACTTC. Translation: CASSWDSYEQYF.

The rearrangement joins TRBV5-4 to TRBJ2-7; unclear D gene. CDR3 length: 15 amino acids. V lost 3 bases, J lost 4 bases, and 17 bases lay in between. The germline V gene has CDR1 SGHNT and CDR2 YYREEE (reference sequence). CDR3 sequence reads: CASSSLSVEGYEQYF. In DNA, the CDR3 is TGTGCCAGCAGCTCCTTGTCTGTGGAAGGATACGAGCAGTACTTC.

This clone appeared a single time. This chain uses TRBV10-2 with TRBJ1-5; D gene ambiguous. Germline V gene sequence: CDR1 WSHSY, CDR2 SAAADI. The V end was cut by 4 bases, the J end by 4 bases, with 11 bases between. There are 14 residues in the CDR3. The CDR3 spells CASSGTAPNQPQHF. The CDR3 coding sequence is TGCGCCAGCAGTGGGACGGCTCCAAATCAGCCCCAGCATTTT.

The rearrangement joins TRBV11-2 to TRBJ2-4; D tentatively reads TRBD1 or TRBD2 (5 bases each). The V and J ends lost 5 bases and 4 bases respectively, with 18 bases between them. The CDR3 sequence is 16 residues long. Germline CDR1 SGHAT, CDR2 FQNNGV. CDR3 sequence reads: CASSPRVGGGKNIQYF. DNA of the CDR3: TGTGCCAGCAGCCCACGGGTCGGTGGGGGAAAAAACATTCAGTACTTC.

This clone was seen only a few times. The chain uses TRBV5-1 and TRBJ2-3; D is perhaps TRBD1 (6 bases). Trimming shortened V by 4 bases and J by 2 bases, and 11 bases separated the two germline ends. This CDR3 spans 14 amino acids. Germline CDR1 SGHRS, CDR2 YFSETQ. CDR3 DNA: TGCGCCAGCAGCCAGGACAGAGACACAGATACGCAGTATTTT. Amino acid sequence: CASSQDRDTDTQYF.

This chain joins TRBV2 and TRBJ2-7, with TRBD1 matching 9 bases. V lost 6 bases and J lost 5; bases outside the gene matches: 8. CDR1 and CDR2 from the germline V gene are SNHLY and FYNNEI. This CDR3 spans 14 amino acids. CDR3 in DNA: TGTGCCAGCAGGCCGGGACAGGGAGGGGACGAGCAGTACTTC. This encodes CASRPGQGGDEQYF.

The genes are TRBV19 and TRBJ1-5; D gene uncertain. V was cut by 0 bases and J by 2 bases, with 8 bases left in between. The CDR3 contains 15 residues. CDR1 is LNHDA and CDR2 is SQIVND in the germline V gene (reference sequence). DNA for the CDR3: TGTGCCAGTAGTATAGATCGACACGGCAATCAGCCCCAGCATTTT. This gives the protein CASSIDRHGNQPQHF.

The chain carries TRBV19 and TRBJ1-1, with D possibly matching TRBD1 (6 bases). CDR3 length: 14 amino acids. Trimming took 4 bases from V and 5 from J, leaving 14 bases between them. Germline V lookup: CDR1 LNHDA, CDR2 SQIVND (reference sequence). Written as DNA, the CDR3 is TGTGCCAGTAGTAACCAGGGGCAGGGGACTGAAGCTTTCTTT. This sequence encodes CASSNQGQGTEAFF.

The V gene is TRBV19, the J gene TRBJ1-4; D is unresolved. The germline V gene has CDR1 LNHDA and CDR2 SQIVND (reference sequence). V gave up 2 bases and J gave up 7 bases, with 11 bases separating them. The CDR3 totals 14 residues. In DNA, the CDR3 is TGTGCCAGTAGTATATCCCCGTTAGGTGAAAAACTGTTTTTT. Its protein is CASSISPLGEKLFF.

The chain links TRBV5-6 to TRBJ1-2; D possibly corresponds to TRBD1 (6 bases). The V end lost 4 bases, the J end lost 3 bases, and 16 bases lay between the germline ends. The CDR3 is 15 residues long. The germline V gene encodes CDR1 SGHDT and CDR2 YYEEEE. In DNA, the CDR3 is TGTGCCAGCAGCAGTACAGGGCCTATAGACTATGGCTACACCTTC. Translating it yields CASSSTGPIDYGYTF.

This clone was counted only a few times. The chain is built from TRBV6-5 and TRBJ1-4; tentative D call: TRBD1 (5 bases). CDR1 is MNHEY, CDR2 SVGAGI, per germline. With 6 bases removed from V and 3 bases from J, the gap between germline ends came to 14 bases. CDR3 length: 15 residues. The CDR3 DNA is TGTGCCAGCAGCCTAGCAAGGGGATCTAATGAAAAACTGTTTTTT. Translated: CASSLARGSNEKLFF.

The chain is built from TRBV6-6 and TRBJ1-1; 9 positions agree with TRBD1. Germline CDR1 reads MNHNY; CDR2 reads SVGAGI (reference sequence). The trim removed 2 bases at V and 1 base at J, leaving 2 bases unmatched. The CDR3 contains 15 residues. CDR3: CASSYAGQGNTEAFF. Here the CDR3 DNA reads TGTGCCAGCAGTTACGCGGGACAGGGGAACACTGAAGCTTTCTTT.

The genes are TRBV11-2 and TRBJ1-2; possibly TRBD1 for D (5 bases). This CDR3 has 18 residues. CDR1 and CDR2 (germline): SGHAT, FQNNGV. V shed 0 bases and J shed 0 bases, with 17 bases lying between them. CDR3 DNA sequence: TGTGCCAGCAGCTTAGATCTAGGACGGCAGGGAGCTAACTATGGCTACACCTTC. Amino acid sequence: CASSLDLGRQGANYGYTF.

V gene TRBV5-6 combines with J gene TRBJ2-3; 7 bases are a match to TRBD1. The CDR3 loop spans 15 amino acids. After removal of 7 bases from V and 2 bases from J, the junction contained 10 bases not matched to a gene. Per the germline V gene, CDR1 is SGHDT and CDR2 is YYEEEE. The CDR3 DNA sequence: TGTGCCAGCTCTCCGACAGGGCTTCTCACAGATACGCAGTATTTT. It encodes CASSPTGLLTDTQYF.

The rearrangement links TRBV6-5 to TRBJ2-1; perhaps TRBD2 as D (6 bases). The CDR3 extends over 12 amino acids. The germline gives CDR1 MNHEY, CDR2 SVGAGI. Trimming removed 8 bases at V and 5 bases at J, with 10 bases between. CDR3 loop: CASGREDNEQFF. The CDR3 nucleotides read TGTGCCAGCGGTAGGGAGGACAATGAGCAGTTCTTC.

The gene calls are TRBV18 and TRBJ1-4, with unresolved D. V lost 3 bases to trimming and J lost 6 bases, with 17 bases between them. Germline V gene sequence: CDR1 KGHSH, CDR2 LQKENI. The CDR3 contains 16 residues. CDR3 in DNA: TGTGCCAGCTCACCGTCGTCTCCAGGTTTGGATGAAAAACTGTTTTTT. Protein product: CASSPSSPGLDEKLFF.

The table lists this clone with a few counts. The V gene is TRBV5-4, the J gene TRBJ1-6; TRBD1 matches at 9 bases. In germline, CDR1 is SGHNT, CDR2 YYREEE (reference sequence). There are 14 residues in the CDR3. Germline trimming cut 4 bases from V and 10 bases from J; bases unmatched to any gene: 6. DNA for the CDR3: TGTGCCAGCAGCGAACAGGGGGCGGACTCACCCCTCCACTTT. Translated: CASSEQGADSPLHF.

J is TRBJ2-1 and V is TRBV7-7; TRBD1 agrees at 8 bases. The germline V gene has CDR1 SSHAT and CDR2 FNYEAQ (reference sequence). The CDR3 has 15 amino acids. V shed 5 bases and J 8 bases; nucleotides not matched to a gene: 11. CDR3 bases: TGTGCCAGCAGCCTCGGACAGGGACGTTGGGATGAGCAGTTCTTC. As protein: CASSLGQGRWDEQFF. The full variable domain, rest sourced from reference TRBV7-7 and TRBJ2-1, is GAGVSQSPRYKVTKRGQDVTLRCDPISSHATLYWYQQALGQGPEFLTYFNYEAQPDKSGLPSDRFSAERPEGSISTLTIQRTEQRDSAMYRCASSLGQGRWDEQFFGPGTRLTVL.

The table lists this clone with a few counts. CDR3 DNA: TGTGCCAGCAGTCAGCCGGGACAGGGGAATGAAGCTTTCTTT. It yields the protein CASSQPGQGNEAFF. This rearrangement joins TRBV7-8 to TRBJ1-1; 10 bases match TRBD1. The length of the CDR3 is 14 residues. V was clipped by 6 bases and J by 7 bases; unmatched bases: 8. In germline, CDR1 is SGHVS, CDR2 FQNEAQ.

This clone was seen just once. V and J are TRBV16 and TRBJ1-2; 9 bases are shared with TRBD1. The germline CDR1 and CDR2 sequences are KGHSY and FQNENV. This CDR3 is built from 16 residues. V dropped 1 base and J dropped 6; count of bases not matched to a gene: 9. The CDR3 region is CASSQLNRGPSNGYTF. The DNA for the CDR3 is TGTGCCAGCAGCCAATTAAACAGGGGGCCTTCGAATGGCTACACCTTC.

V is TRBV7-2 and J is TRBJ1-1, with D unresolved. The CDR3 sequence is 14 residues long. Germline-derived CDR1 and CDR2 are SGHTA and FQGNSA. The ends were cut back, 1 base at V and 3 bases at J, with 9 bases in the middle. The CDR3 nucleotides read TGTGCCAGCAGCTTAGTCCCAAGGGACACTGAAGCTTTCTTT. Translation gives CASSLVPRDTEAFF.

V and J are TRBV3-1 (or the pseudogene TRBV3-2) and TRBJ2-1; D not certain. Trimming shortened V by 0 bases and J by 15 bases, and 15 bases separated the two germline ends. This CDR3 contains 13 residues. The germline V gene encodes CDR1 LGHDT and CDR2 YNNKEL (reference sequence). CDR3 nucleotide sequence: TGTGCCAGCAGCCAAGAGACGGGCGGCGACGGGTTCTTC. Translation: CASSQETGGDGFF.